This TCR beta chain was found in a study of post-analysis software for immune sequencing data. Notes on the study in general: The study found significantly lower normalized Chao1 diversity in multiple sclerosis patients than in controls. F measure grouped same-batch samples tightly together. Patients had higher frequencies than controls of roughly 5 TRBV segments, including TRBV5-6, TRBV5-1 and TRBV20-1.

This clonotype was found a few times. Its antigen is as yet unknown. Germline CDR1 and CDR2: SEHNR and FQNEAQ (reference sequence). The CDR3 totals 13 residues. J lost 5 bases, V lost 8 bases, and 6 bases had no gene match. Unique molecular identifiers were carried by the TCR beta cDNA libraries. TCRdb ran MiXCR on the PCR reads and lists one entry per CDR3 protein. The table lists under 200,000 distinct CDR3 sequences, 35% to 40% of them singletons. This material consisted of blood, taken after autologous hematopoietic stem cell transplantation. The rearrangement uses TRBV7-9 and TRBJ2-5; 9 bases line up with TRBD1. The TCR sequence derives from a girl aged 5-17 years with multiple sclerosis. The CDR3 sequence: CASEQGAGETQYF. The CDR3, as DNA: TGTGCCAGCGAACAGGGGGCGGGGGAGACCCAGTACTTC.